This T cell receptor beta chain emerged from a study of blood T cell repertoires in COVID-19. Across the whole study: The United States, Italy and Spain provided the acute and convalescent COVID-19 samples. T cells, B-cell-depleted T cells, or PBMCs provided the cDNA or gDNA that served as material.

Authors' data handling: Amplification with reference gene primers provided the estimates of nucleated cell counts. Sequenced by immunoSEQ multiplex PCR; TCRdb stores in-frame clones only, minus some. V and J calls and clone size are as listed in that table; D and trimming were resolved from the DNA. Of a few hundred thousand clones in the sample, about 85% were seen once. The germline V gene encodes CDR1 SGHTS and CDR2 YDEGEE. The CDR3 loop spans 12 amino acids. Deletions cut 0 bases from V and 6 bases from J, with 4 bases between. Those who participated ranged in age from about 18 to 95 years and resided in 20 to 30 US areas.

This receptor was identified in a man aged 35 to 55 who had recovered from COVID-19. This chain links TRBV5-8 with TRBJ1-5, with unresolved D. The sequencing input was PBMCs or T cells enriched from blood (not recorded which). The CDR3 DNA reads TGTGCCAGCAGCTTGGGACTTCAGCCCCAGCATTTT. Protein: CASSLGLQPQHF.